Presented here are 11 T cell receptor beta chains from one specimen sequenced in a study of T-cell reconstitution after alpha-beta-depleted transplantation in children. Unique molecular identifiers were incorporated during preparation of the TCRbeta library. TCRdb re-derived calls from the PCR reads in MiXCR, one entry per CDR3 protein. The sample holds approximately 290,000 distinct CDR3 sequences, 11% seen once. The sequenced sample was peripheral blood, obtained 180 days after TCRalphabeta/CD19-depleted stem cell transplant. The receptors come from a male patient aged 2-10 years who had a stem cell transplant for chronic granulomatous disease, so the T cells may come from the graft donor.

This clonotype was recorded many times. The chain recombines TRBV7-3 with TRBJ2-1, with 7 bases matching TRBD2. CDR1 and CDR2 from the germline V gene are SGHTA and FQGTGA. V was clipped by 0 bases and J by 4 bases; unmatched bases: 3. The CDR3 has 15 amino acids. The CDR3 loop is CASSLTGTTYNEQFF. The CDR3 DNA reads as TGTGCCAGCAGCTTAACCGGGACTACTTACAATGAGCAGTTCTTC.

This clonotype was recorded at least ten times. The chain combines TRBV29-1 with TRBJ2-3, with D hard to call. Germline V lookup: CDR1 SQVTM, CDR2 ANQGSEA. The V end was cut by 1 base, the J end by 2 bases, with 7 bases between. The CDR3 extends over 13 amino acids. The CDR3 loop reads CSVEGLFTDTQYF. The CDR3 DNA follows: TGCAGCGTTGAAGGGCTCTTCACAGATACGCAGTATTTT.

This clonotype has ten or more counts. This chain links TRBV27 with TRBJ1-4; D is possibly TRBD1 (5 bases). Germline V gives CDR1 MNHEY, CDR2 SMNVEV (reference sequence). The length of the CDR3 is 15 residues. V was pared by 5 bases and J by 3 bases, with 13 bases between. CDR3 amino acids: CASSLSGRANEKLFF. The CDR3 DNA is TGTGCCAGCAGTCTGTCAGGGAGGGCTAATGAAAAACTGTTTTTT.

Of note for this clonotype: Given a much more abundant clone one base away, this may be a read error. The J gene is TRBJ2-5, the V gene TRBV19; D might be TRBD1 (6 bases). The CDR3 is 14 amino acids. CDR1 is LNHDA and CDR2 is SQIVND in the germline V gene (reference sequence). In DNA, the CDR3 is TGTGCCAGTAGTATCACAGGGATACAAGAGACCCAGTCCTTC. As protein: CASSITGIQETQSF.

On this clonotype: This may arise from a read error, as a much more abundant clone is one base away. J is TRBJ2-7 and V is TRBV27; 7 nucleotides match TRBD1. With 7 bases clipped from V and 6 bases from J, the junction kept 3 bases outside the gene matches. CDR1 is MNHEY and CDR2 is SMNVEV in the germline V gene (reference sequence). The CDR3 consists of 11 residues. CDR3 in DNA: TGTGCCAGCACTTACAGGGGCGAGCAGTACTTC. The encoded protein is CASTYRGEQYF.

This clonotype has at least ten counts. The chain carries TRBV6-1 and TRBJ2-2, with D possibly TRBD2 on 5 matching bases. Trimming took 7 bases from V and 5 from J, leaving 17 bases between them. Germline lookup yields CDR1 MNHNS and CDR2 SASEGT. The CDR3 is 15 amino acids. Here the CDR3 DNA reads TGTGCCAGCACCCAGCGGCAGATCAGGACCGGGGAGCTGTTTTTT. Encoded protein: CASTQRQIRTGELFF.

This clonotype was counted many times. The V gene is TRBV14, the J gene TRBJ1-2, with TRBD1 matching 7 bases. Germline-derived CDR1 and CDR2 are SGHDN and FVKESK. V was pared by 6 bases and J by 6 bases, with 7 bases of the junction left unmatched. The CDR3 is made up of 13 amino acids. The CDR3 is CASRRQGRDGYTF. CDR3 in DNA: TGTGCCAGCAGGCGACAGGGACGGGATGGCTACACCTTC.

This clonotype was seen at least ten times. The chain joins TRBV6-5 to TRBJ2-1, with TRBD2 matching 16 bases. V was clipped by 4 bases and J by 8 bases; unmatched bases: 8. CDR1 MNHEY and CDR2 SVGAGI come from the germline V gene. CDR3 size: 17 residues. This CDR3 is CASSSKGLAGGLDEQFF. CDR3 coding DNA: TGTGCCAGCAGTTCCAAGGGACTAGCGGGGGGGCTTGATGAGCAGTTCTTC.

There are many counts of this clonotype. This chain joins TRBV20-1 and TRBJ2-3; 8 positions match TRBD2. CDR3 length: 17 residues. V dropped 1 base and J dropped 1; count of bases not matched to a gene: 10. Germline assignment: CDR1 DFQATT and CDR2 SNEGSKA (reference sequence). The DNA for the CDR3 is TGCAGTGCTAGAGTCTACGGGAGGGCCTCGGGCACAGATACGCAGTATTTT. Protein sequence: CSARVYGRASGTDTQYF.

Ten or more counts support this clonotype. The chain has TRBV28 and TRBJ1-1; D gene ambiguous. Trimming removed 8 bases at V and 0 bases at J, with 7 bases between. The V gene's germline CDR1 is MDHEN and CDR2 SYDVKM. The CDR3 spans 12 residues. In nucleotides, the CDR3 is TGTGCCAGCGGAACACTGAACACTGAAGCTTTCTTT. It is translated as CASGTLNTEAFF.

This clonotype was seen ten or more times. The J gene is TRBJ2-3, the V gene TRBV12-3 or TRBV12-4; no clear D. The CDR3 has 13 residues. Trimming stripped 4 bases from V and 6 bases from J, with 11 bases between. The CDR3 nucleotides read TGTGCCAGCAGTTCGGAGCGTTGGGATACGCAGTATTTT. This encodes CASSSERWDTQYF.